The sequence of this T cell receptor (beta chain) was determined in a study of regulatory T cells in long-lasting Graves disease. Stated time point: newly diagnosed GD, antithyroid drugs for less than 3 months. TCR sequences were obtained from RNA taken from PBMCs. This CDR3 has 14 residues. CDR1 is PRHDT and CDR2 is FYEKMQ in the germline V gene (reference sequence). Trimming shortened V by 8 bases and J by 1 base, and 14 bases separated the two germline ends. CDR3-region Arm-PCR and iRepertoire HTBI primers produced the TCR beta libraries. TCRdb re-analysed the multiplex PCR reads in MiXCR, keeping a single row per CDR3 protein. Among hundreds of thousands of distinct CDR3 sequences listed, about 16% were seen once. There are a few counts of this clonotype. This sample also appeared in a second study, on T cells in Graves' hyperthyroidism and ophthalmopathy. That source notes: HTBI primers were the set used in a first-round RT-PCR of the TCR CDR3.

Specimen: peripheral blood mononuclear cells (PBMCs), collected at new diagnosis, from a patient treated with antithyroid drugs. The rearrangement joins TRBV13 to TRBJ2-5; D perhaps matches TRBD2 (5 bases). The clonotype originates from a woman aged 35 to 59 with Graves disease. This CDR3 is CASGRRSIQETQYF. CDR3 bases: TGTGCCAGCGGGAGACGTTCCATCCAAGAGACCCAGTACTTC.